The entry below gives a single TCR beta chain sequence along with its context. Antigen specificity is unknown. MiXCR was run by TCRdb on the reads, yielding one entry per CDR3 protein. The data contain 230,000 or so distinct CDR3 sequences, about 15% of them singletons. The data belong to a study of T cell repertoires in cytomegalovirus infection. Study-level background: Evidence of both CMV infection and a matching HLA type came from public TCR beta signatures. Study-level points and caveats: HLA-C-restricted CMV-specific TCR beta clonotypes prevailed in the ex vivo response. Cumulative frequency of public TCR beta families picked out carriers of CMV plus the relevant HLA.

Trimming cost V 6 bases and J 4 bases, with 20 bases left between them. The CDR3 consists of 15 residues. Looked up from germline, CDR1 is SQVTM and CDR2 is ANQGSEA. This rearrangement joins TRBV29-1 to TRBJ2-3; D possibly corresponds to TRBD2 (6 bases). Sequenced material: CD8+ T cells from PBMCs. This TCR was recovered from a human donor in good health (CMV status not recorded). Some clones in this sample may be carry-over from other donors' samples. The CDR3 sequence: CSVVGGEHGADTQYF. For the CDR3, the DNA is TGCAGCGTCGTCGGCGGGGAACACGGAGCAGATACGCAGTATTTT.